The 8 T cell receptor beta chains in this list originate from one sample, sequenced in a study of T-cell reconstitution after alpha-beta-depleted transplantation in children. Preparation of the TCRbeta library used unique molecular identifiers. In TCRdb, the PCR reads were re-called with MiXCR into one record per CDR3 protein. Here the sample spans 800,000 to 1,000,000 distinct CDR3 sequences, about 31% being singletons. Sequences were derived from PBMCs, mostly from graft donor cells, sampled 360 days after TCRalphabeta/CD19-depleted stem cell transplant. These receptors were taken from a boy younger than two who had a stem cell transplant for SCID, so the T cells may come from the graft donor.

This clonotype was seen only a few times. The chain employs TRBV20-1 and TRBJ1-4; tentative D call: TRBD1 (6 bases). The CDR3 is 13 amino acids. Trimming stripped 3 bases from V and 5 bases from J, with 10 bases between. From germline, CDR1 is DFQATT and CDR2 SNEGSKA (reference sequence). The chain's CDR3 is CSASQGLNEKLFF. Written as DNA, the CDR3 is TGCAGTGCTAGCCAGGGGTTAAATGAAAAACTGTTTTTT.

CDR3: CASSFPTYEQYF. The CDR3 DNA reads as TGTGCCAGCAGTTTCCCGACTTACGAGCAGTACTTC. The V call is TRBV28, the J call TRBJ2-7; the D is unclear. Germline V CDR1 and CDR2: MDHEN, SYDVKM. Trimming cost V 3 bases and J 4 bases, with 7 bases left between them. The length of the CDR3 is 12 residues.

This chain uses TRBV4-2 with TRBJ1-2, with unresolved D. Germline CDR1 reads LGHNA; CDR2 reads YNFKEQ. The CDR3 runs 15 residues. With 1 base removed from V and 0 bases from J, the gap between germline ends came to 9 bases. CDR3 bases: TGTGCCAGCAGCCAAGCACCCGGGGCTAACTATGGCTACACCTTC. Translation gives CASSQAPGANYGYTF.

This chain joins TRBV29-1 and TRBJ2-7, with no clear D. From germline, CDR1 is SQVTM and CDR2 ANQGSEA. This CDR3 spans 13 amino acids. Deletions cut 5 bases from V and 0 bases from J, with 11 bases between. The CDR3 DNA is TGCAGCGTTAGTAGGGCAAGCTCCTACGAGCAGTACTTC. Protein: CSVSRASSYEQYF.

The chain joins TRBV12-3 or TRBV12-4 to TRBJ2-7; 7 nucleotides agree with TRBD1. Germline trimming cut 6 bases from V and 6 bases from J; bases unmatched to any gene: 5. The CDR3 length is 12 residues. The chain's CDR3 is CASSQTGFEQYF. CDR3 bases: TGTGCCAGCAGCCAGACAGGGTTCGAGCAGTACTTC.

This clonotype was seen a few times. The chain joins TRBV5-6 to TRBJ2-5; no definite D call. CDR3 size: 14 residues. Germline-derived CDR1 and CDR2 are SGHDT and YYEEEE. Trimming cost V 1 base and J 4 bases, with 11 bases left between them. DNA for the CDR3: TGTGCCAGCAGCTTGCCCCGGAGACCAGAGACCCAGTACTTC. This codes for CASSLPRRPETQYF.

This clonotype was counted a single time. CDR3 coding DNA: TGTGCTAGTGGTTCCAGCCCCCTAGAAGATACGCAGTATTTT. It yields the protein CASGSSPLEDTQYF. The rearrangement uses TRBV12-5 and TRBJ2-3, with unresolved D. CDR1 LGHNT and CDR2 FRNRAP come from the germline V gene. V was shortened by 4 bases and J by 5 bases, with 13 bases between the two germline ends. The CDR3 consists of 14 residues.

The J gene is TRBJ2-4, the V gene TRBV20-1; possible D gene TRBD1, 6 bases. V shed 5 bases and J shed 2 bases, with 13 bases lying between them. This CDR3 has 14 amino acids. Germline V gene sequence: CDR1 DFQATT, CDR2 SNEGSKA (reference sequence). Written as DNA, the CDR3 is TGCAGTGCTCGGACAGATCTGACCAAAAACATTCAGTACTTC. It yields the protein CSARTDLTKNIQYF.